This T cell receptor beta chain was captured in a study of T cells in Graves' hyperthyroidism and ophthalmopathy. Study-wide background: It was at initial diagnosis, before any treatment, that peripheral blood was collected.

General study results and limits: Before onset, by a median of approximately 6.8 months, the model predicted ophthalmopathy. Most thyroid clonotypes with frequency above 0.001 were detected in blood.

TCR beta CDR3 region amplification was performed from RNA transcripts. In the first-round RT-PCR of the TCR CDR3, the HTBI primer set was used. TCRdb called the multiplex PCR reads again in MiXCR, with one record for every CDR3 protein. The table lists more than 500,000 distinct CDR3 sequences, around 15% of them singletons. V shed 1 base and J 2 bases; nucleotides not matched to a gene: 4. The CDR3 is 15 residues long. Germline CDR1 reads MDHEN; CDR2 reads SYDVKM. This clonotype appeared many times. Its cognate antigen is unknown. This rearrangement joins TRBV28 to TRBJ2-5; TRBD2 matches 7 bases. The clonotype comes from a young woman with Graves' ophthalmopathy. Sequenced: blood. CDR3: CASSLSSGHQETQYF. The CDR3 DNA reads TGTGCCAGCAGTTTATCTAGCGGACATCAAGAGACCCAGTACTTC.